This TCR beta chain was recorded in a study of T cell repertoires in cytomegalovirus infection (dated by TCRdb to between 2018 and 2021). Background for the entire study: Alongside well-studied HLA-B-restricted epitopes, the peptide stimulations were aimed at recently identified HLA-C-restricted CMV epitopes, whose presentation resists viral immunomodulation. Donor HLA type was relevant to the analysis, because carriage of CMV infection together with the matching HLA type was indicated by public TCR beta signatures. General findings and caveats noted by the study authors: Carriers of CMV infection plus the relevant HLA type were discriminated by the cumulative frequency of public TCR beta family members in the study cohort and in an independent approximately 400-donor cohort. In the ex vivo response, HLA-C-restricted CMV-specific TCR beta clonotypes were dominant, and in two of eight donors the single most frequent clonotype came from this HLA-C-restricted group.

The listed sequencing device is Illumina HiSeq 1500. In-frame beta chains were kept once TCRdb had trimmed the public reads at Q25 with fastp and called clones with MiXCR. Rows matching on CDR3 protein sequence are summarized as one entry with the most common DNA and genes. Counted in this sample were roughly 34,000 distinct CDR3 sequences; around half of them appeared once. Jointly, the top ten make up approximately 90% of the sample. This specimen's treatment or condition label, per the study, means: in vitro stimulation with specific CMV peptide epitopes to enrich CMV-specific T cells. This clonotype was recorded only once. This receptor's antigen is unknown. No quality values exist for individual bases; no much larger clone is one base distant. A lone read offers only weak evidence. Trimming costs V 4 bases and J 2 bases, and their ends lie 8 bases apart. The CDR3 sequence holds 13 residues, the cysteine and phenylalanine included. Just CDR3 DNA is preserved here, 39 bases in frame from base 1.

The input for sequencing was CD8+ T cells from cultured PBMCs, taken from culture after CMV antigen stimulation. In this chain, TRBV12-3 or TRBV12-4 is recombined with TRBJ2-5; no D gene is confidently identified. This TCR came from a human donor in good health (CMV status not recorded). Some clones in this sample may be carry-over from other donors' samples. The sequence in DNA is TGTGCCAGCAGTTGGTGGGGTCAAGAGACCCAGTACTTC. Translation gives CASSWWGQETQYF.